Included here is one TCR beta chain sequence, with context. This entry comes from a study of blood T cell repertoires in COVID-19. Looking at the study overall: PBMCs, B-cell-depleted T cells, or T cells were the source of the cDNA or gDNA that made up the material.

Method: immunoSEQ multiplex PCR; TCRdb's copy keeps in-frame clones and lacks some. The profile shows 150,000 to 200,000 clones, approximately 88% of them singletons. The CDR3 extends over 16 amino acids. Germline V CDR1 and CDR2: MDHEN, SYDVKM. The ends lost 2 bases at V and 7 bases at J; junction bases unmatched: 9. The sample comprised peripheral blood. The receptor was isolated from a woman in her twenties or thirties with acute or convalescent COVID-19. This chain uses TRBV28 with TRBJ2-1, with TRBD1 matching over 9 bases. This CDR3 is CASSLPGQGEGNEQFF. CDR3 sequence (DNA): TGTGCCAGCAGTTTACCGGGACAGGGTGAGGGAAATGAGCAGTTCTTC.